This T cell receptor (beta chain) comes out of a study of T cell changes during pregnancy in multiple sclerosis. This table comes from immunoSEQ multiplex PCR, and its TCRdb copy is limited to in-frame clones, with some not included. Of 55,000 to 75,000 clones in the sample, 90% to 95% were seen once. Germline values: CDR1 SEHNR, CDR2 FQNEAQ (reference sequence). V lost 8 bases and J lost 0, with 5 bases in between. The CDR3 contains 12 residues. The sequence was collected from a female donor in good health, enrolled as a control in a pregnancy study. The chain is built from TRBV7-9 and TRBJ2-4; D is unresolved. The sequenced sample was peripheral blood, obtained in the third trimester of pregnancy. CDR3 sequence: CASGLAKNIQYF. CDR3 sequence (DNA): TGTGCCAGCGGCCTAGCCAAAAACATTCAGTACTTC. The entire variable domain, with the rest obtained from reference TRBV7-9 and TRBJ2-4, is as follows: DTGVSQNPRHKITKRGQNVTFRCDPISEHNRLYWYRQTLGQGPEFLTYFQNEAQLEKSRLLSDRFSAERPKGSFSTLEIQRTEQGDSAMYLCASGLAKNIQYFGAGTRLSVL.